The source of this T cell receptor beta chain is a study of blood T cells in healthy people across ages. Study-wide points: Per million T cells, TCR beta diversity dropped roughly linearly as age increased.

PCR was performed a second time for about 7 to 11 cycles using a sample-barcoded 5' primer and a J-beta primer mix. TCRdb reprocessed the 5' RACE reads with MiXCR, giving one entry per CDR3 protein. The data contain more than 1.4 million distinct CDR3 sequences, 35% to 45% of them seen just once; the ten biggest clones take up under 8%. Of note for this clonotype: The antigen is not known.

The CDR3 has 19 amino acids. Sequencing was done on a sample of blood. The TCR comes from a woman younger than 35 in good health. V usage is TRBV21-1 and J usage is TRBJ1-5. TRBV21-1 is a listed pseudogene. The CDR3 spells CASSNILKAPTYSNQPQHF. The CDR3 coding sequence is TGTGCCAGCAGCAATATCTTGAAGGCTCCAACTTATAGCAATCAGCCCCAGCATTTT.